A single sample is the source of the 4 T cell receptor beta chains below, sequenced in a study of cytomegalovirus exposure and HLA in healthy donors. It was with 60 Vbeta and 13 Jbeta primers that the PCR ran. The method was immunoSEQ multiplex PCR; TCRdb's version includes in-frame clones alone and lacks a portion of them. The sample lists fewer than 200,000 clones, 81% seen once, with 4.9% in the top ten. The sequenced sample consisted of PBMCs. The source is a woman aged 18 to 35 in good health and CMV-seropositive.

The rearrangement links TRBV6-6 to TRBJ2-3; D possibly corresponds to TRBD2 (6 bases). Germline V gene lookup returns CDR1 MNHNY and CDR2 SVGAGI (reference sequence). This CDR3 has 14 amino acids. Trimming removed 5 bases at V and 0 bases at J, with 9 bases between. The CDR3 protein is CASSPGTSTDTQYF. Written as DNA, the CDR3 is TGTGCCAGCAGTCCGGGGACTAGCACAGATACGCAGTATTTT.

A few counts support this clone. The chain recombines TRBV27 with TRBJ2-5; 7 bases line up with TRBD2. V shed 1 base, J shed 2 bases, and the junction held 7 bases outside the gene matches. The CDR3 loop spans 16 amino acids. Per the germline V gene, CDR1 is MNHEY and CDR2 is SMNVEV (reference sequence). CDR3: CASSLLGSGLQETQYF. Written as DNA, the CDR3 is TGTGCCAGCAGTTTATTGGGTTCGGGACTACAAGAGACCCAGTACTTC.

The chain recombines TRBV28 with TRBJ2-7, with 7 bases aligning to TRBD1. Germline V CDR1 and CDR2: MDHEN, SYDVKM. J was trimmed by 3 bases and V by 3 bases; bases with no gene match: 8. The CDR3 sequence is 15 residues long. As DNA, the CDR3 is TGTGCCAGCAGTTTTACCCGGACAGGTAGCTACGAGCAGTACTTC. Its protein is CASSFTRTGSYEQYF.

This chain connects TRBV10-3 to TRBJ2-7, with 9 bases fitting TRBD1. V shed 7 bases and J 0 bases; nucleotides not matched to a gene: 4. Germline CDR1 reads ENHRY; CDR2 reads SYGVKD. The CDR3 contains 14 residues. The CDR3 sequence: CAITETGGSYEQYF. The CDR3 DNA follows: TGTGCCATCACCGAGACAGGGGGCTCCTACGAGCAGTACTTC.